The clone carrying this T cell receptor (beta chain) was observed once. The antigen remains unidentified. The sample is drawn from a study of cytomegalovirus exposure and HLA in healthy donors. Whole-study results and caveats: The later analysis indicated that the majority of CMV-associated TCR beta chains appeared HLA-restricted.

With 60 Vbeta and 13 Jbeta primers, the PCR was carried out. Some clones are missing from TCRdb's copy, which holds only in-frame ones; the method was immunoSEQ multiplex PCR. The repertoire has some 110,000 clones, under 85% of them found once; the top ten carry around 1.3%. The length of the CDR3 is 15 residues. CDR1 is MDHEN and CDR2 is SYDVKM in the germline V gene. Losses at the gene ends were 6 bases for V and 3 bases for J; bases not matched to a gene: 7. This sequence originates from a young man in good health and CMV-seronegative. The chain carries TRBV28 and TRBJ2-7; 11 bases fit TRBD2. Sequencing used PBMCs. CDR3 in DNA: TGTGCCAGCAGCACTACTAGCGGGGGCGTCTACGAGCAGTACTTC. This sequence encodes CASSTTSGGVYEQYF.